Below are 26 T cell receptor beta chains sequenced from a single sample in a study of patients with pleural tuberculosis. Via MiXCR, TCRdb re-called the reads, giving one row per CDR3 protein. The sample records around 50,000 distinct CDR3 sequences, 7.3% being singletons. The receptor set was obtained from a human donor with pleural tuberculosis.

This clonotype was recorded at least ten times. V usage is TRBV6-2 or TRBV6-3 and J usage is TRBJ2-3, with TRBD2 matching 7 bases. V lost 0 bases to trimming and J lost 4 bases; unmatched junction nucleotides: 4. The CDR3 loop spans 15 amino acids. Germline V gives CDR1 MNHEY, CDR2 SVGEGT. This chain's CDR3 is CASSYSKRDPDTQYF. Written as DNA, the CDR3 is TGTGCCAGCAGTTACTCCAAGCGGGACCCAGATACGCAGTATTTT.

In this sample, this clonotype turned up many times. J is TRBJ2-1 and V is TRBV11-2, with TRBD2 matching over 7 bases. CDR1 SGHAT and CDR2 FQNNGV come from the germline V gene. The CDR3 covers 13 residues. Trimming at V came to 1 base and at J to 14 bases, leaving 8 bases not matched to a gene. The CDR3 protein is CASSLGELAREFF. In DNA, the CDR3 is TGTGCCAGCAGCTTAGGGGAACTAGCGAGGGAGTTCTTC.

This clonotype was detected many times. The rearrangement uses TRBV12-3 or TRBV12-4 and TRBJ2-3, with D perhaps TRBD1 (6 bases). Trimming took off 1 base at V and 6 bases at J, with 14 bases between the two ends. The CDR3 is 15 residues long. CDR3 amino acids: CASSLGGPGSDTQYF. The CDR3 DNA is TGTGCCAGCAGTTTAGGGGGGCCAGGCAGCGATACGCAGTATTTT.

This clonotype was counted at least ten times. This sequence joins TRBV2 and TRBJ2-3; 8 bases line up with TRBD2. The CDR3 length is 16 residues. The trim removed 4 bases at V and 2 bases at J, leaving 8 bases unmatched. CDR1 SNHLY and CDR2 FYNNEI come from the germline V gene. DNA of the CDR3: TGTGCCAGCAGTGGGACTAGCAAGCCCCACACAGATACGCAGTATTTT. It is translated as CASSGTSKPHTDTQYF. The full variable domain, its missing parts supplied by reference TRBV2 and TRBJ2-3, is EPEVTQTPSHQVTQMGQEVILRCVPISNHLYFYWYRQILGQKVEFLVSFYNNEISEKSEIFDDQFSVERPDGSNFTLKIRSTKLEDSAMYFCASSGTSKPHTDTQYFGPGTRLTVL.

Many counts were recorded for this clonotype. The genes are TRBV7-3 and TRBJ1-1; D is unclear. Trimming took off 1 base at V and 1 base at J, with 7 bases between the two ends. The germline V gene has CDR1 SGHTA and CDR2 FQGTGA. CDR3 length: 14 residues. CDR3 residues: CASSLMGANTEAFF. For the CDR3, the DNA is TGTGCCAGCAGCTTAATGGGTGCGAACACTGAAGCTTTCTTT.

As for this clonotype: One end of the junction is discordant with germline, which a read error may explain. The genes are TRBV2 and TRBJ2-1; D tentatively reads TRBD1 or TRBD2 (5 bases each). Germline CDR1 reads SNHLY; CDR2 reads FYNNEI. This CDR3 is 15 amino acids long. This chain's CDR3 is CATSRGIGTYNEQFF. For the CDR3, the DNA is TGTGCCACCTCCCGAGGGATAGGGACCTACAATGAGCAGTTCTTT.

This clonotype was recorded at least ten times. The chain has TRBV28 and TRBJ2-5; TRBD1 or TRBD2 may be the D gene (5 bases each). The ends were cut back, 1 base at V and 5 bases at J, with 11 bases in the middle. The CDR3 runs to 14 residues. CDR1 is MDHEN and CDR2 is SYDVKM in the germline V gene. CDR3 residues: CASSLSFEGETQYF. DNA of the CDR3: TGTGCCAGCAGTTTATCCTTCGAGGGGGAGACCCAGTACTTC.

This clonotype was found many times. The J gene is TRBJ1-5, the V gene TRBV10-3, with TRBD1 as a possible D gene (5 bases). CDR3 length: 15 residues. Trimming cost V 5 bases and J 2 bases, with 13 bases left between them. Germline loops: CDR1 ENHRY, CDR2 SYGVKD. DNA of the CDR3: TGTGCCATCAGTTTTACGGGGGATGGCAATCAGCCCCAGCATTTT. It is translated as CAISFTGDGNQPQHF.

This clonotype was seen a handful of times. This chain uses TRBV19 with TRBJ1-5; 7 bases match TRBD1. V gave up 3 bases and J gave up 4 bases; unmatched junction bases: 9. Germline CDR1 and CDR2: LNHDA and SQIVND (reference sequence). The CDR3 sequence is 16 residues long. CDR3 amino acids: CASSMQPRTGNQPQHF. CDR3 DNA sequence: TGTGCCAGTAGTATGCAACCCCGGACAGGTAATCAGCCCCAGCATTTT.

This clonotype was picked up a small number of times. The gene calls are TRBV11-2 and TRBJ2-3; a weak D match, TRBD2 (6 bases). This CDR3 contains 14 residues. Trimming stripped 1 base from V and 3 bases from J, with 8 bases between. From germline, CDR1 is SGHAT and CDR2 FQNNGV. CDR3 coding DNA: TGTGCCAGCAGCTTAGGTCGGGGGACAGATACGCAGTATTTT. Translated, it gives CASSLGRGTDTQYF.

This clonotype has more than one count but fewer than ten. This chain's CDR3 is CSVGGGSETNTQYF. CDR3 DNA: TGCAGCGTTGGGGGAGGGTCCGAAACTAATACGCAGTATTTT. The chain uses TRBV29-1 and TRBJ2-3, with 7 bases lining up with TRBD2. Germline assignment: CDR1 SQVTM and CDR2 ANQGSEA. The J segment lost 7 bases and the V segment lost 4 bases, leaving 11 bases of the junction unmatched. The CDR3 totals 14 residues.

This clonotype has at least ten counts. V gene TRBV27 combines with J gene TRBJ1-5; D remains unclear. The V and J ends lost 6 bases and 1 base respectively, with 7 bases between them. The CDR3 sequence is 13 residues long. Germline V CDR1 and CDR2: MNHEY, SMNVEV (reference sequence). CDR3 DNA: TGTGCCAGCAGGCGGGAAAGCAATCAGCCCCAGCATTTT. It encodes CASRRESNQPQHF.

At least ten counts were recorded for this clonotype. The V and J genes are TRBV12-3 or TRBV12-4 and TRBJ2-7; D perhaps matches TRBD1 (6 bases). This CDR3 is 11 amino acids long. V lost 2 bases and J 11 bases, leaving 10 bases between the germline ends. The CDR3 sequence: CASSLRQEKYF. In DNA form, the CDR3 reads TGTGCCAGCAGTTTAAGACAGGAGAAGTACTTC.

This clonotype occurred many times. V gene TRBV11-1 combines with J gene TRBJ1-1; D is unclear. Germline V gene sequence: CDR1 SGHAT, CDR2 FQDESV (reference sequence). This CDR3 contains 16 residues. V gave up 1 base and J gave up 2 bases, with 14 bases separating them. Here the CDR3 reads CASSLGSVSVNTEAFF. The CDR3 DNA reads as TGTGCCAGCAGCTTAGGTTCCGTATCAGTAAACACTGAAGCTTTCTTT.

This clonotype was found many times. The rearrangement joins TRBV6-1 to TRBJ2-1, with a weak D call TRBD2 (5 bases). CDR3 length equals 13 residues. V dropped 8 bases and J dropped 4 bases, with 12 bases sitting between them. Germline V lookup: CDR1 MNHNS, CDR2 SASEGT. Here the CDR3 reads CASGRGQYNEQFF. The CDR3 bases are TGTGCCAGCGGGAGAGGCCAGTACAATGAGCAGTTCTTC.

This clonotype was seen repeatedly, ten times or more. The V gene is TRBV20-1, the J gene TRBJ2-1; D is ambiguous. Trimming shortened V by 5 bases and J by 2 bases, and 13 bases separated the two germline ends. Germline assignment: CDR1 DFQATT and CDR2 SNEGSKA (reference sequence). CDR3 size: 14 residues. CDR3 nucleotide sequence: TGCAGTGCTTTCGGTCAGGCGACCTACAATGAGCAGTTCTTC. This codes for CSAFGQATYNEQFF.

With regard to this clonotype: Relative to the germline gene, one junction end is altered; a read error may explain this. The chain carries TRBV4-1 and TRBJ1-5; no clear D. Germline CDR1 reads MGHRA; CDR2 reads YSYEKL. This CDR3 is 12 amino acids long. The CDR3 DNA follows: TGCGTCAGCAGCCAAGGAAATCAGCCCCAGCATTTT. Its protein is CVSSQGNQPQHF.

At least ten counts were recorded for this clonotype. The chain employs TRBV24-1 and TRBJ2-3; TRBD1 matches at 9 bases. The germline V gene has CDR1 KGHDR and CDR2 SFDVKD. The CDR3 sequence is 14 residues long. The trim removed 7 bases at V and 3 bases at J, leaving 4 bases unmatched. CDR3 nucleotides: TGTGCCACCAGATCGGGACAGGGAACAGATACGCAGTATTTT. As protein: CATRSGQGTDTQYF.

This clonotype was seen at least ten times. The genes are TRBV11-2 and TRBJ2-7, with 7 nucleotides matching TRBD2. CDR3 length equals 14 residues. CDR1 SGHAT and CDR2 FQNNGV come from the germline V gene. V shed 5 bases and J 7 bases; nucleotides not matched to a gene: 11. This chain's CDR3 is CASSPQGLRGEQYV. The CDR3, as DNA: TGTGCCAGCAGCCCCCAGGGACTAAGGGGAGAGCAGTACGTC.

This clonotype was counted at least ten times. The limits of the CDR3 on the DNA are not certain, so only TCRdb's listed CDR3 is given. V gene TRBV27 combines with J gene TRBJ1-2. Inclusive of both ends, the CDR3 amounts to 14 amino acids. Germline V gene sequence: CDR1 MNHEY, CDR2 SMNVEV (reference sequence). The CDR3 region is CASSSSTGYYGYTF.

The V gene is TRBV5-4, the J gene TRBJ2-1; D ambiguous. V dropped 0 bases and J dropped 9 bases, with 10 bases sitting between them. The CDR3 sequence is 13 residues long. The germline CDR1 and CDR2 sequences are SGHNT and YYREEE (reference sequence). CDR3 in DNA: TGTGCCAGCAGCTTGGACAACCTCGGTGAGCAGTTCTTC. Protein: CASSLDNLGEQFF.

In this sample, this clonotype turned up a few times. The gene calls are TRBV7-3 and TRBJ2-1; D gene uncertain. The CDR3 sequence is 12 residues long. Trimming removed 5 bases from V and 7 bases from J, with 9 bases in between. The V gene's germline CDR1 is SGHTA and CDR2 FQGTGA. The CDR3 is CASSRPGNEQFF. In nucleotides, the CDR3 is TGTGCCAGCAGCCGGCCTGGGAATGAGCAGTTCTTC. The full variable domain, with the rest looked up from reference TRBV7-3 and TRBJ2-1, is GAGVSQTPSNKVTEKGKYVELRCDPISGHTALYWYRQSLGQGPEFLIYFQGTGAADDSGLPNDRFFAVRPEGSVSTLKIQRTERGDSAVYLCASSRPGNEQFFGPGTRLTVL.

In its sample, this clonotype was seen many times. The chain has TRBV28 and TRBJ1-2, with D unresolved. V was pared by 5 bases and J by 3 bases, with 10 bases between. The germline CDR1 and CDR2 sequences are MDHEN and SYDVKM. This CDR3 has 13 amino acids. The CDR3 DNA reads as TGTGCCAGCAGTCCCCACCTCTACTATGGCTACACCTTC. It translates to CASSPHLYYGYTF.

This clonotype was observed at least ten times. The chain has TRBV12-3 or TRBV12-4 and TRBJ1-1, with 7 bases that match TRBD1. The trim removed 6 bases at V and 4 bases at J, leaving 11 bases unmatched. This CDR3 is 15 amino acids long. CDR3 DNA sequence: TGTGCCAGCAGCCCACAGGGGAGTGGGATCACTGAAGCTTTCTTT. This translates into CASSPQGSGITEAFF.

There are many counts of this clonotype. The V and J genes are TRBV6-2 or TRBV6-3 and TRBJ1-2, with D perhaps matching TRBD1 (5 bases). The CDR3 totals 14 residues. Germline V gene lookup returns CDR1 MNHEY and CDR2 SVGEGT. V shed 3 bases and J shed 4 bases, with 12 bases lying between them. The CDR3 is CASSYSTDRYGYTF. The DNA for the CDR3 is TGTGCCAGCAGTTATTCGACAGATCGCTATGGCTACACCTTC.

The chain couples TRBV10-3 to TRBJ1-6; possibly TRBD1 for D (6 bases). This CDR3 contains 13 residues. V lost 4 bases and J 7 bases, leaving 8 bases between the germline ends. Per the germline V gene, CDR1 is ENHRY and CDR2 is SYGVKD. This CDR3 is CAISGDKNSPLHF. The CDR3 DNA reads TGTGCCATCAGTGGGGACAAGAATTCACCCCTCCACTTT.